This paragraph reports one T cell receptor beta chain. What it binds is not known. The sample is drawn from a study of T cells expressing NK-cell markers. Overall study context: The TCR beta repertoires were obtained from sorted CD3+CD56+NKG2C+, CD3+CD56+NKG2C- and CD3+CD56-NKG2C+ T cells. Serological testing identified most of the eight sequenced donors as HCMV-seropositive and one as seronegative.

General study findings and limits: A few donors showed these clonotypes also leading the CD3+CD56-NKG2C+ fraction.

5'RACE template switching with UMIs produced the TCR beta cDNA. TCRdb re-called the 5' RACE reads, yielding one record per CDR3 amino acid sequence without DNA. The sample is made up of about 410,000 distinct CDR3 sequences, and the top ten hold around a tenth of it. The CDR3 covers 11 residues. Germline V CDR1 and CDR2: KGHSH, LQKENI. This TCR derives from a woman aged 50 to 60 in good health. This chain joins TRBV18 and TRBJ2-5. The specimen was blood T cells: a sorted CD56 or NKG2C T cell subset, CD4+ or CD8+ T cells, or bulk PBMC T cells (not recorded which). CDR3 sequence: CASSPEETQYF.